Reported below is one T cell receptor beta chain. This record belongs to a study of shared clonotypes between healthy human individuals. Assay used: immunoSEQ multiplex PCR; TCRdb lists only in-frame clones, some missing. The sample yields about 2.4 million clones, 80% to 95% seen once. With 4 bases clipped from V and 6 bases from J, the junction kept 5 bases outside the gene matches. In germline, CDR1 is SNHLY, CDR2 FYNNEI. This CDR3 comprises 14 residues. This sequence originates from a man aged 18 to 29 in good health. Some clones in this sample may be carry-over from other donors' samples. The V gene is TRBV2, the J gene TRBJ2-2; 7 bases line up with TRBD2. What was sequenced was naive CD4+ T cells from PBMCs. Subset specified: CD45RA+ positively selected. CDR3 nucleotides: TGTGCCAGCAGTGGGCGGGCGGGAGCCGGGGAGCTGTTTTTT. It codes for CASSGRAGAGELFF.